This passage covers 23 T cell receptor beta chains from one sample sequenced in a study of T cell repertoires in cytomegalovirus infection. MiXCR, applied by TCRdb to the reads, yields one record per CDR3 protein. There are some 320,000 distinct CDR3 sequences in the sample; approximately 9.5% occur only once, and 3.5% to 4.5% lies in the top ten. Sequencing input: PBMCs. These TCRs come from a human donor in good health (CMV status not recorded). Some clones in this sample may be carry-over from other donors' samples.

This clonotype has at least ten counts. The rearrangement links TRBV12-3 or TRBV12-4 to TRBJ2-3; 13 nucleotides agree with TRBD2. This CDR3 spans 15 amino acids. J lost 4 bases, V lost 8 bases, and 6 bases had no gene match. CDR3 loop: CASSPGLAGPDTQYF. CDR3 in DNA: TGTGCCAGCTCTCCGGGACTAGCGGGACCAGATACGCAGTATTTT.

A few counts support this clonotype. The V gene is TRBV29-1, the J gene TRBJ2-2, with 8 nucleotides matching TRBD2. The V gene end was trimmed by 4 bases and the J gene end by 0 bases; junction bases not matched to a gene: 7. Germline values: CDR1 SQVTM, CDR2 ANQGSEA. This CDR3 spans 16 amino acids. CDR3 nucleotides: TGCAGCGTTGTGAATAGCGGGGCTTCGAACACCGGGGAGCTGTTTTTT. This codes for CSVVNSGASNTGELFF.

The CDR3 loop is CASSQGGGVKNIQYF. The CDR3 nucleotides read TGCGCCAGCAGCCAAGGGGGGGGAGTCAAAAACATTCAGTACTTC. The chain couples TRBV4-3 to TRBJ2-4; 7 bases agree with TRBD2. CDR1 and CDR2 (germline): LGHNA, YSLEER. V shed 1 base, J shed 3 bases, and the junction held 3 bases outside the gene matches. CDR3 size: 15 residues.

This clonotype has ten or more counts. The gene calls are TRBV7-8 and TRBJ2-7; TRBD2 matches at 8 bases. Germline CDR1 and CDR2: SGHVS and FQNEAQ. The V gene end was trimmed by 5 bases and the J gene end by 6 bases; junction bases not matched to a gene: 15. This CDR3 comprises 16 residues. The DNA for the CDR3 is TGTGCCAGCAGCGCCGGACGGGTCCGGGGGGGGAGCGAGCAGTACTTC. Its translation is CASSAGRVRGGSEQYF.

This clonotype appeared a few times. The chain has TRBV27 and TRBJ2-2, with 10 nucleotides matching TRBD1. The CDR3 loop spans 16 amino acids. The V and J ends lost 4 bases and 4 bases, in that order; junction bases with no gene match: 6. The germline CDR1 and CDR2 sequences are MNHEY and SMNVEV (reference sequence). CDR3 DNA sequence: TGTGCCAGCAGTTCACCCGGGACAGGGGTCACCGGGGAGCTGTTTTTT. Protein: CASSSPGTGVTGELFF.

This clonotype was detected only a few times. The V gene is TRBV4-1, the J gene TRBJ2-1; D not certain. CDR3 size: 17 residues. From germline, CDR1 is MGHRA and CDR2 YSYEKL. Trimming stripped 1 base from V and 0 bases from J, with 13 bases between. The CDR3 DNA follows: TGCGCCAGCAGCCAAGTGATTGGCTTTAGCTCCTACAATGAGCAGTTCTTC. It encodes CASSQVIGFSSYNEQFF.

This clonotype was counted a few times. The V and J genes are TRBV5-3 and TRBJ2-3; possible D gene TRBD2, 9 bases. TRBV5-3 is noted as an ORF with a role that remains uncertain. The V gene lost 8 bases and the J gene lost 4 bases, with 20 bases spanning the gap. This CDR3 is built from 15 residues. CDR3 sequence (DNA): TGTGCCAGCAGCGGGAGGCAGGGGGCTTCAGATACGCAGTATTTT. This translates into CASSGRQGASDTQYF.

This clonotype was recorded at least ten times. This chain uses TRBV12-3 or TRBV12-4 with TRBJ2-1, with D possibly TRBD2 on 5 matching bases. Trimming removed 1 base at V and 10 bases at J, with 11 bases between. The CDR3 spans 13 residues. CDR3 protein: CASSLGGTGEQFF. CDR3 DNA: TGTGCCAGCAGTTTAGGAGGAACGGGGGAGCAGTTCTTC.

This clonotype turned up a few times. The chain carries TRBV11-1 and TRBJ2-2; D perhaps matches TRBD1 (6 bases). The CDR3 is 15 amino acids. Germline CDR1 is SGHAT and CDR2 is FQDESV (reference sequence). The V end lost 6 bases, the J end lost 6 bases, and 17 bases lay between the germline ends. The CDR3 loop is CASSQTGSLSGELFF. In DNA form, the CDR3 reads TGTGCCAGCAGTCAAACAGGGAGCTTATCCGGGGAGCTGTTTTTT.

This rearrangement joins TRBV20-1 to TRBJ2-7; 9 bases match TRBD1. CDR1 and CDR2 from the germline V gene are DFQATT and SNEGSKA (reference sequence). The CDR3 is 11 residues long. The J segment lost 4 bases and the V segment lost 8 bases, leaving 3 bases of the junction unmatched. The CDR3: CSPDRGYEQYF. CDR3 in DNA: TGCAGTCCTGACAGGGGGTACGAGCAGTACTTC.

This clonotype occurred a few times. J is TRBJ1-6 and V is TRBV7-3; 9 bases are shared with TRBD1. CDR1 SGHTA and CDR2 FQGTGA come from the germline V gene. The CDR3 runs 14 residues. Trimming removed 4 bases from V and 9 bases from J; junction bases left unmatched: 4. The CDR3 DNA reads TGTGCCAGCAGCTCCGGGACAGGGAGTTCACCCCTCCACTTT. This codes for CASSSGTGSSPLHF.

The chain couples TRBV7-3 to TRBJ2-7; 8 positions match TRBD1. There are 15 residues in the CDR3. Germline loops: CDR1 SGHTA, CDR2 FQGTGA. Unmatched junction bases numbered 9, after V lost 6 bases and J lost 2 bases. The CDR3 DNA follows: TGTGCCAGCAGACCATCCGGGACAGGCCCCTACGAGCAGTACTTC. Its translation is CASRPSGTGPYEQYF.

This clonotype has ten or more counts. This rearrangement joins TRBV7-2 to TRBJ2-1; 10 bases are shared with TRBD1. The CDR3 is made up of 16 amino acids. CDR1 is SGHTA, CDR2 FQGNSA, per germline. V lost 5 bases and J lost 3; bases outside the gene matches: 7. The CDR3 is CASSPDGTGVYNEQFF. CDR3 bases: TGTGCCAGCAGCCCAGACGGGACAGGGGTCTACAATGAGCAGTTCTTC.

This clonotype was counted ten times or more. The chain has TRBV7-2 and TRBJ2-3; D perhaps matches TRBD1 (5 bases). This CDR3 region has 15 residues. Trimming stripped 0 bases from V and 2 bases from J, with 9 bases between. CDR1 is SGHTA and CDR2 is FQGNSA in the germline V gene. CDR3 DNA sequence: TGTGCCAGCAGCTTAGCCAGGGCAAACACAGATACGCAGTATTTT. The encoded protein is CASSLARANTDTQYF.

This clonotype appeared a few times. The V gene is TRBV12-5, the J gene TRBJ2-1; tentative D call: TRBD2 (5 bases). Germline V gene data show CDR1 as LGHNT and CDR2 as FRNRAP. The CDR3 has 12 residues. The V end was cut by 2 bases, the J end by 6 bases, with 5 bases between. The CDR3 nucleotides are TGTGCTAGTGGTTTGAGCGGCAATGAGCAGTTCTTC. This gives the protein CASGLSGNEQFF.

This clonotype was picked up a small number of times. The rearrangement joins TRBV28 to TRBJ1-5, with D hard to call. CDR3 length equals 13 residues. Germline values: CDR1 MDHEN, CDR2 SYDVKM. The germline V and J ends were trimmed by 10 bases and 0 bases, with 10 bases remaining between them. The CDR3 nucleotides read TGTGCCACCTTGTCAGATAGCAATCAGCCCCAGCATTTT. Its protein is CATLSDSNQPQHF.

This clonotype was seen many times. This chain connects TRBV7-2 to TRBJ2-7; possibly TRBD1 or TRBD2 for D (8 bases each). Germline V gene data show CDR1 as SGHTA and CDR2 as FQGNSA. The CDR3 has 14 amino acids. The V end lost 8 bases, the J end lost 2 bases, and 16 bases lay between the germline ends. As DNA, the CDR3 is TGTGCCAGCCGGGAGGGGACAGGAGCCTACGAGCAGTACTTC. This gives the protein CASREGTGAYEQYF.

This clonotype was recorded many times. The genes are TRBV12-3 or TRBV12-4 and TRBJ1-2; no firm D call. V was trimmed by 6 bases and J by 4 bases, leaving 18 bases between them. The CDR3 has 15 residues. CDR3 sequence: CASRLYRGGGYGYTF. DNA for the CDR3: TGTGCCAGCAGACTCTATAGAGGCGGAGGCTATGGCTACACCTTC.

V is TRBV7-3 and J is TRBJ2-7, with 9 bases fitting TRBD2. CDR3 length: 14 amino acids. The ends lost 1 base at V and 5 bases at J; junction bases unmatched: 3. Germline V gene data show CDR1 as SGHTA and CDR2 as FQGTGA. The CDR3 here is CASSLSGREDEQYF. The CDR3 DNA is TGTGCCAGCAGCTTAAGCGGGAGGGAGGACGAGCAGTACTTC. Using reference TRBV7-3 and TRBJ2-7 for the parts outside the CDR3, the full variable domain is GAGVSQTPSNKVTEKGKYVELRCDPISGHTALYWYRQSLGQGPEFLIYFQGTGAADDSGLPNDRFFAVRPEGSVSTLKIQRTERGDSAVYLCASSLSGREDEQYFGPGTRLTVT.

This rearrangement joins TRBV10-3 to TRBJ2-2, with D tentatively TRBD2 (6 bases). The CDR3 consists of 13 residues. Trimming shortened V by 6 bases and J by 6 bases, and 11 bases separated the two germline ends. CDR1 and CDR2 (germline): ENHRY, SYGVKD. CDR3 residues: CAISGEAAGELFF. In DNA, the CDR3 is TGTGCCATCAGCGGGGAGGCGGCCGGGGAGCTGTTTTTT.

The chain combines TRBV30 with TRBJ2-6, with D unresolved. This CDR3 contains 11 residues. Germline CDR1 and CDR2: GTSNPN and SVGIG (reference sequence). With 5 bases removed from V and 2 bases from J, the gap between germline ends came to 1 base. The CDR3 DNA reads as TGTGCCTGGGCTGGGGCCAACGTCCTGACTTTC. It codes for CAWAGANVLTF.

Only a few counts were recorded for this clonotype. The V and J genes are TRBV3-1 and TRBJ2-7, with a tentative D call TRBD1 (6 bases). Germline CDR1 and CDR2: LGHDT and YNNKEL (reference sequence). V dropped 4 bases and J dropped 6 bases, with 19 bases sitting between them. The CDR3 totals 15 residues. The CDR3 is CASSPQWTARGEQYF. The DNA of the CDR3 is TGTGCCAGCAGCCCTCAATGGACAGCACGGGGCGAGCAGTACTTC.

The chain is built from TRBV28 and TRBJ2-5, with D perhaps given as TRBD1 or TRBD2 (5 bases each). Per germline, CDR1 MDHEN and CDR2 SYDVKM. This CDR3 has 15 residues. V dropped 7 bases and J dropped 3 bases, with 18 bases sitting between them. CDR3 DNA: TGTGCCAGCATGCAGCTAGCCCGAGGGGAAGAGACCCAGTACTTC. Translated, it gives CASMQLARGEETQYF.